The clone carrying this T cell receptor beta chain has only a few counts. Its antigen is unknown. Preparing the TCRbeta library involved the use of unique molecular identifiers. TCRdb reanalysed the PCR reads using MiXCR and keeps one entry per CDR3 protein. In the table there are hundreds of thousands of distinct CDR3 sequences, roughly 15% of which are singletons. The data derive from a study of T-cell reconstitution after alpha-beta-depleted transplantation in children. Study-level points and caveats: Newly produced T cells mostly provided counts and TCRbeta diversity after one year, as hyperexpanded clones declined. Surviving recipient T cells and intrathymic progenitors accounted for some patients' high TCRbeta diversity at day 60.

The source was PBMCs, mostly from graft donor cells, collected 360 days after TCRalphabeta/CD19-depleted stem cell transplant. The TCR was taken from a boy under two years old who had a stem cell transplant for Wiskott-Aldrich syndrome, so the T cells may come from the graft donor.

Here the CDR3 reads CATKSWENNEQFF. The CDR3 region has the DNA TGTGCCACCAAGAGCTGGGAAAACAATGAGCAGTTCTTC. The gene calls are TRBV24-1 and TRBJ2-1; D is undetermined. Germline values: CDR1 KGHDR, CDR2 SFDVKD. This CDR3 is built from 13 residues. Trimming took off 8 bases at V and 5 bases at J, with 12 bases between the two ends.